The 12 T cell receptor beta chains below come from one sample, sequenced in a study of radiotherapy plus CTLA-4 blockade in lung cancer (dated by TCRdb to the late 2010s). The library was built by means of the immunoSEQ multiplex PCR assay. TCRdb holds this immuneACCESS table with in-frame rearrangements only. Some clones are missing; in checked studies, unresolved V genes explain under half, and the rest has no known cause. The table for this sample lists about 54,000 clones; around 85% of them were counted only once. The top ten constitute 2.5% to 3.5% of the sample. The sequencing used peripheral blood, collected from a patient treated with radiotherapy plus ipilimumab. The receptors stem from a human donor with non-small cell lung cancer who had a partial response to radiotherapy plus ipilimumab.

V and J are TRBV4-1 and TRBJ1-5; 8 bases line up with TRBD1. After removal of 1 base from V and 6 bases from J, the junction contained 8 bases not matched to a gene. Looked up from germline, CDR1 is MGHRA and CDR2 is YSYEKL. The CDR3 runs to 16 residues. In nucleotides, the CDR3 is TGCGCCAGCAGCCAAGGCGGGGGGGACAGGTTTCAGCCCCAGCATTTT. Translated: CASSQGGGDRFQPQHF.

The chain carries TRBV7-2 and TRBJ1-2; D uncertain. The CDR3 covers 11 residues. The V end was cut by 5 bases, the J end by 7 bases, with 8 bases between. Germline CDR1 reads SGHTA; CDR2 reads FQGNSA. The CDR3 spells CASSLSSGYTF. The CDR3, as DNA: TGTGCCAGCAGCCTATCTAGTGGCTACACCTTC.

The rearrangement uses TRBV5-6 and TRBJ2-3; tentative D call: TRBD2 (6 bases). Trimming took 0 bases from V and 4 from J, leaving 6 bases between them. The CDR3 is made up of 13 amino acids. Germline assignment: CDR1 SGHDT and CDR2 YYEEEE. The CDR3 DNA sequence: TGTGCCAGCAGCTTGGGGGGGGCAGATACGCAGTATTTT. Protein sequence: CASSLGGADTQYF.

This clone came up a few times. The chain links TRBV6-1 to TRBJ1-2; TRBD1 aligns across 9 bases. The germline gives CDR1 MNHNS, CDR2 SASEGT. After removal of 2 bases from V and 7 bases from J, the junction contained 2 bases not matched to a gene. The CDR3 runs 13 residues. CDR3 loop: CASSETGGVGYTF. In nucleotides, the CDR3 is TGTGCCAGCAGTGAAACAGGGGGCGTTGGCTACACCTTC.

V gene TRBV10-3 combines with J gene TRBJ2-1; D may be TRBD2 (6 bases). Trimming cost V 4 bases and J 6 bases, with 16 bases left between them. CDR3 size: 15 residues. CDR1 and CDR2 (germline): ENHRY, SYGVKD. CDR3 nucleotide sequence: TGTGCCATCAGTGGGGAACTAGCAGCGGGCAATGAGCAGTTCTTC. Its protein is CAISGELAAGNEQFF.

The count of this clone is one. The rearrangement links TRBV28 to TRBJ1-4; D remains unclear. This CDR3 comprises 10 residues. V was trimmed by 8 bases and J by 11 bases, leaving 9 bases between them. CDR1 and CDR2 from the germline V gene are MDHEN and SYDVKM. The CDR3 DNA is TGTGCCAGCGGACTCGGGAAACTGTTTTTT. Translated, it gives CASGLGKLFF.

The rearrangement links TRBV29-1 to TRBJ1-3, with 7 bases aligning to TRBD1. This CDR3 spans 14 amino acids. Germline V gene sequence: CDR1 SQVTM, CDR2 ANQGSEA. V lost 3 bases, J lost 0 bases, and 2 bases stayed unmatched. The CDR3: CSVDPGGSGNTIYF. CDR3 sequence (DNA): TGCAGCGTTGATCCAGGGGGCTCTGGAAACACCATATATTTT.

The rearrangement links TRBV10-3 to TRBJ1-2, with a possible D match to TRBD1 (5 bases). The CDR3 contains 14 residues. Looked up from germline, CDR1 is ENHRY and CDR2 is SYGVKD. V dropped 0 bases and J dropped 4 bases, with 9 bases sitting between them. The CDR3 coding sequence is TGTGCCATCAGTGAGTCAAGACAGAGCTATGGCTACACCTTC. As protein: CAISESRQSYGYTF.

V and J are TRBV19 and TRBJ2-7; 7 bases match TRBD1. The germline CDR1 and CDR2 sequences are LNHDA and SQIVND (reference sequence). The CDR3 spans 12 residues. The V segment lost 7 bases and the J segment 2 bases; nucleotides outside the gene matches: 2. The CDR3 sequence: CASTGQTYEQYF. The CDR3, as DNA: TGTGCCAGTACGGGACAGACCTACGAGCAGTACTTC.

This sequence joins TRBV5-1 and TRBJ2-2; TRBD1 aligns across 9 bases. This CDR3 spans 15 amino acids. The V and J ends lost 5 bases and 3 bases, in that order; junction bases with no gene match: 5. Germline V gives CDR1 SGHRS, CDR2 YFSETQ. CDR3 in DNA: TGCGCCAGCAGTTTTCGGACAGGGGACACCGGGGAGCTGTTTTTT. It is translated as CASSFRTGDTGELFF.

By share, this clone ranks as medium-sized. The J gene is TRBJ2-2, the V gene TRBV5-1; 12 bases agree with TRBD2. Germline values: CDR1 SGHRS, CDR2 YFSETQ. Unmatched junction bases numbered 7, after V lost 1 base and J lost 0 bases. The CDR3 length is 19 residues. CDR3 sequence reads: CASSLMGLAGGANTGELFF. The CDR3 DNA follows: TGCGCCAGCAGCTTGATGGGACTAGCGGGTGGAGCGAACACCGGGGAGCTGTTTTTT.

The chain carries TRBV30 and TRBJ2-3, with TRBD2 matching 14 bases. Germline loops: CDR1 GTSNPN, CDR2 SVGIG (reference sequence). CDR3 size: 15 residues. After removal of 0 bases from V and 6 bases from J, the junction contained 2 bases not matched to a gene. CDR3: CAWSVGTSGGDTQYF. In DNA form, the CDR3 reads TGTGCCTGGAGTGTAGGGACTAGCGGGGGTGATACGCAGTATTTT.